The entry that follows covers one T cell receptor beta chain sequence. The antigen remains unidentified. A much larger clone sits a single nucleotide away, making a read error possible. Blood RNA was derived from unsorted whole blood, and germline DNA was extracted too. With around 450 ng total RNA as template and a constant-region primer, TCR beta cDNA was made. Researchers made the TCR beta libraries by running three nested multiplex PCR rounds with slightly modified ARM-PCR. TCRdb independently ran MiXCR on the multiplex PCR reads; one entry per CDR3 protein. Here the sample spans about 350,000 distinct CDR3 sequences, roughly two thirds being singletons. The data belong to a study of tumor-infiltrating lymphocytes in primary liver carcinoma. Study results and caveats: Blood's top-250-clone fraction was significantly lower than that of tumors (p = 0.039).

Sequences were obtained from peripheral blood. The sequence came from a man aged 35-49 years with primary liver carcinoma and hepatitis B virus infection.

The CDR3 here is CAITARTGGSAFF. CDR3 coding DNA: TGTGCCATCACCGCCAGGACAGGGGGCTCGGCTTTCTTT. The rearrangement uses TRBV10-3 and TRBJ1-1, with 11 bases aligning to TRBD1. CDR1 is ENHRY, CDR2 SYGVKD, per germline. J lost 11 bases, V lost 7 bases, and 9 bases had no gene match. The CDR3 length is 13 residues.